Here is one TCR beta chain with its context. As yet, its antigen is unknown. One entry per CDR3 protein, called by TCRdb with MiXCR from the 5' RACE reads. The repertoire consists of 470,000 or so distinct CDR3 sequences, with over 15% occurring once and the leading ten covering 20% to 25%. The V gene lost 0 bases and the J gene lost 7 bases, with 10 bases spanning the gap. Germline V lookup: CDR1 LGHDT, CDR2 YNNKEL (reference sequence). The CDR3 runs to 15 residues. The record originates from a study of T-cell memory formation after mild COVID-19. On the study more broadly: Largely donor-specific TCR clusters were found. The study's findings and limits: A second wave expanding day 15 to 37 was CD4+-biased; contracting clones were balanced. Memory from before infection featured some responding clones, which suggests cross-reactive memory joined.

The origin of this receptor is a man between 18 and 29 years old who had mild COVID-19 (a few samples of this study predate the infection). Cell type and time point are not known. The chain couples TRBV3-1 to TRBJ1-6, with D unclear. The sequenced material came from PBMCs or a T cell subset sorted from them (not recorded which). This CDR3 is CASSQDVSGNSPLHF. CDR3 sequence (DNA): TGTGCCAGCAGCCAAGATGTATCGGGGAATTCACCCCTCCACTTT. Looking up the rest from reference TRBV3-1 and TRBJ1-6 gives the full variable domain: DTAVSQTPKYLVTQMGNDKSIKCEQNLGHDTMYWYKQDSKKFLKIMFSYNNKELIINETVPNRFSPKSPDKAHLNLHINSLELGDSAVYFCASSQDVSGNSPLHFGNGTRLTVT.